Listed here are 23 T cell receptor beta chains from one sample, sequenced in a study of OX40 agonist ivuxolimab in advanced cancers. Receptor amplification or capture employed the immunoSEQ multiplex PCR assay. The table comes from immuneACCESS by way of TCRdb, which keeps in-frame sequences with V and J called. Part of the clones is missing from these tables; in studies checked, under half for an unresolved V gene and the rest for unknown reasons. Recorded for this sample are around 68,000 clones; 87% of them occurred a single time. Of the sample, less than 3.5% falls within the top ten clones. The specimen was CD4+ or CD8+ T cells sorted from blood, collected in a trial of the OX40 agonist ivuxolimab. Receptors were obtained from an adult with an advanced solid tumor such as melanoma, head and neck, liver or kidney cancer.

The chain's CDR3 is CASRPGTAGGGIQYF. In DNA form, the CDR3 reads TGTGCCAGCAGACCCGGGACAGCGGGGGGTGGCATTCAGTACTTC. The chain is built from TRBV28 and TRBJ2-4, with 9 bases identical to TRBD2. The germline gives CDR1 MDHEN, CDR2 SYDVKM. V shed 6 bases and J 9 bases; nucleotides not matched to a gene: 12. The CDR3 contains 15 residues.

CDR3 residues: CASSYAQGYGYTF. CDR3 DNA sequence: TGTGCCAGCAGTTACGCACAGGGCTATGGCTACACCTTC. This chain connects TRBV6-5 to TRBJ1-2; perhaps TRBD1 as D (6 bases). Trimming removed 2 bases from V and 4 bases from J, with 8 bases in between. The germline CDR1 and CDR2 sequences are MNHEY and SVGAGI. CDR3 length: 13 residues.

V is TRBV28 and J is TRBJ2-7, with D unresolved. The length of the CDR3 is 14 residues. Trimming took off 2 bases at V and 0 bases at J, with 8 bases between the two ends. CDR1 and CDR2 from the germline V gene are MDHEN and SYDVKM. The CDR3 here is CASSLPVDSYEQYF. In DNA form, the CDR3 reads TGTGCCAGCAGTTTACCAGTCGACTCCTACGAGCAGTACTTC.

This chain connects TRBV7-2 to TRBJ1-2; 9 bases map to TRBD1. The J segment lost 6 bases and the V segment lost 1 base, leaving 9 bases of the junction unmatched. This CDR3 is 16 amino acids long. Germline loops: CDR1 SGHTA, CDR2 FQGNSA. CDR3 DNA sequence: TGTGCCAGCAGCTTAGAACTCGTAGGGGACAGGGATGGCTACACCTTC. Its protein product is CASSLELVGDRDGYTF.

V gene TRBV9 combines with J gene TRBJ2-3, with 7 positions matching TRBD1. Germline CDR1 and CDR2: SGDLS and YYNGEE. The CDR3 has 14 amino acids. V lost 4 bases to trimming and J lost 6 bases; unmatched junction nucleotides: 8. The CDR3, as DNA: TGTGCCAGCAGCAACCGACAGGGCTCCGATACGCAGTATTTT. Amino acid sequence: CASSNRQGSDTQYF. Variable domain in full (rest from reference TRBV9 and TRBJ2-3): DSGVTQTPKHLITATGQRVTLRCSPRSGDLSVYWYQQSLDQGLQFLIQYYNGEERAKGNILERFSAQQFPDLHSELNLSSLELGDSALYFCASSNRQGSDTQYFGPGTRLTVL.

V is TRBV19 and J is TRBJ2-6; no clear D gene. The CDR3 length is 18 residues. Germline values: CDR1 LNHDA, CDR2 SQIVND (reference sequence). Trimming stripped 3 bases from V and 0 bases from J, with 15 bases between. CDR3 sequence: CASSMTPAQYSGANVLTF. Here the CDR3 DNA reads TGTGCCAGTAGTATGACCCCCGCACAATACTCTGGGGCCAACGTCCTGACTTTC.

The chain has TRBV6-1 and TRBJ2-7; 9 nucleotides line up with TRBD2. There are 15 residues in the CDR3. J was trimmed by 2 bases and V by 5 bases; bases with no gene match: 7. From germline, CDR1 is MNHNS and CDR2 SASEGT. The CDR3 region is CASSFEGGRAYEQYF. CDR3 in DNA: TGTGCCAGCAGTTTCGAGGGCGGGAGGGCCTACGAGCAGTACTTC.

The chain couples TRBV7-8 to TRBJ1-1; D is uncertain. Germline assignment: CDR1 SGHVS and CDR2 FQNEAQ. The CDR3 consists of 14 residues. V lost 2 bases, J lost 1 base, and 8 bases lay in between. The CDR3 bases are TGTGCCAGCAGCTTACGTCAGACGAACACTGAAGCTTTCTTT. Protein sequence: CASSLRQTNTEAFF.

This clone showed up just a few times. This rearrangement joins TRBV5-1 to TRBJ1-2; D is unresolved. The CDR3 runs to 15 residues. Germline-derived CDR1 and CDR2 are SGHRS and YFSETQ. Trimming removed 4 bases from V and 6 bases from J, with 19 bases in between. This CDR3 reads CASSPLATARNGYTF. In nucleotides, the CDR3 is TGCGCCAGCAGCCCGTTGGCTACAGCTCGGAATGGCTACACCTTC.

V and J are TRBV18 and TRBJ2-2; D not resolved. V dropped 6 bases and J dropped 4 bases, with 12 bases sitting between them. The CDR3 sequence is 14 residues long. CDR1 and CDR2 from the germline V gene are KGHSH and LQKENI. This chain's CDR3 is CASSSPSGTGELFF. The CDR3 nucleotides read TGTGCCAGCTCCTCCCCCAGTGGCACCGGGGAGCTGTTTTTT.

This chain connects TRBV30 to TRBJ1-2, with D unresolved. The CDR3 runs to 8 residues. Deletions cut 8 bases from V and 8 bases from J, with 6 bases between. The V gene's germline CDR1 is GTSNPN and CDR2 SVGIG (reference sequence). CDR3 amino acids: CAARGYTF. The CDR3 nucleotides are TGTGCCGCCAGGGGCTACACCTTC.

This chain uses TRBV30 with TRBJ1-2; D not certain. The CDR3 is made up of 13 amino acids. The V end lost 0 bases, the J end lost 6 bases, and 11 bases lay between the germline ends. From germline, CDR1 is GTSNPN and CDR2 SVGIG (reference sequence). The CDR3 region has the DNA TGTGCCTGGAGTGTACGAATCGCGGATGGCTACACCTTC. Amino acid sequence: CAWSVRIADGYTF.

This chain uses TRBV15 with TRBJ2-2, with 8 bases identical to TRBD2. Germline CDR1 is LNHNV and CDR2 is YYDKDF (reference sequence). CDR3 length equals 17 residues. V shed 2 bases and J 2 bases; nucleotides not matched to a gene: 7. The CDR3 DNA reads as TGTGCCACCAGCAGACCCCATCGGGAGGGAAACACCGGGGAGCTGTTTTTT. Its protein is CATSRPHREGNTGELFF.

V is TRBV5-1 and J is TRBJ1-1, with 7 bases lining up with TRBD1. Trimming at V came to 4 bases and at J to 6 bases, leaving 9 bases not matched to a gene. This CDR3 is 14 amino acids long. Germline loops: CDR1 SGHRS, CDR2 YFSETQ. Here the CDR3 DNA reads TGCGCCAGCAGCACAACAGGGGATTGGGCTGAAGCTTTCTTT. The encoded protein is CASSTTGDWAEAFF.

The gene calls are TRBV6-5 and TRBJ2-2, with D tentatively TRBD1 or TRBD2 (6 bases each). In germline, CDR1 is MNHEY, CDR2 SVGAGI. The V end was cut by 2 bases, the J end by 4 bases, with 8 bases between. This CDR3 region has 14 residues. CDR3 nucleotide sequence: TGTGCCAGCAGTTACGGGGGGCGCACCGGGGAGCTGTTTTTT. It encodes CASSYGGRTGELFF.

The rearrangement joins TRBV10-2 to TRBJ1-1; D unresolved. The V and J ends lost 1 base and 1 base respectively, with 10 bases between them. CDR3 length: 15 amino acids. Germline values: CDR1 WSHSY, CDR2 SAAADI. The CDR3 protein is CASSEYIRGNTEAFF. CDR3 sequence (DNA): TGCGCCAGCAGTGAGTATATCCGGGGGAACACTGAAGCTTTCTTT.

The CDR3 region is CASSRSLAGGTYEQYF. The CDR3 DNA is TGTGCCAGCAGCCGGTCACTAGCGGGGGGGACCTACGAGCAGTACTTC. The chain uses TRBV5-4 and TRBJ2-7; 13 bases line up with TRBD2. The germline V gene encodes CDR1 SGHNT and CDR2 YYREEE (reference sequence). The CDR3 is 16 residues long. V lost 4 bases to trimming and J lost 2 bases; unmatched junction nucleotides: 6.

Details on this clone: The junction does not match germline at one end; this may be a read error. The V call is TRBV6-5, the J call TRBJ2-7; D ambiguous. The CDR3 sequence is 12 residues long. Per the germline V gene, CDR1 is MNHEY and CDR2 is SVGAGI. CDR3 in amino acids: CAISSSSYEQYF. CDR3 in DNA: TGTGCCATCAGTTCTAGCTCCTACGAGCAGTACTTC.

The chain links TRBV27 to TRBJ2-3; D remains unclear. The V end lost 5 bases, the J end lost 0 bases, and 6 bases lay between the germline ends. This CDR3 contains 13 residues. Germline loops: CDR1 MNHEY, CDR2 SMNVEV (reference sequence). Here the CDR3 reads CASSQTSTDTQYF. CDR3 DNA sequence: TGTGCCAGCAGTCAAACTAGCACAGATACGCAGTATTTT.

J is TRBJ2-3 and V is TRBV14, with 8 bases that match TRBD2. J gave up 5 bases and V 6 bases, and 7 bases lay outside the gene matches. Per germline, CDR1 SGHDN and CDR2 FVKESK. The CDR3 spans 14 residues. CDR3 in amino acids: CASRRAGAQDTQYF. The CDR3 DNA sequence: TGTGCCAGCAGACGAGCGGGAGCGCAAGATACGCAGTATTTT.

The V call is TRBV5-4, the J call TRBJ1-2, with D unclear. V lost 9 bases, J lost 4 bases, and 16 bases lay in between. The CDR3 covers 13 residues. The germline V gene has CDR1 SGHNT and CDR2 YYREEE (reference sequence). The CDR3 here is CAIPQRGSYGYTF. In DNA, the CDR3 is TGTGCCATCCCCCAACGGGGTAGCTATGGCTACACCTTC.

The chain recombines TRBV12-5 with TRBJ2-1, with TRBD2 identical over 8 bases. The V and J ends lost 2 bases and 5 bases, in that order; junction bases with no gene match: 14. CDR3 length: 18 amino acids. Germline CDR1 is LGHNT and CDR2 is FRNRAP. The DNA of the CDR3 is TGTGCTAGTGGTTTGAATCGACTAGCGCCAAGTTGGGACAATGAGCAGTTCTTC. It translates to CASGLNRLAPSWDNEQFF. Full variable domain (remainder filled in from reference TRBV12-5 and TRBJ2-1): DARVTQTPRHKVTEMGQEVTMRCQPILGHNTVFWYRQTMMQGLELLAYFRNRAPLDDSGMPKDRFSAEMPDATLATLKIQPSEPRDSAVYFCASGLNRLAPSWDNEQFFGPGTRLTVL.

The chain has TRBV18 and TRBJ1-2, with a tentative D call TRBD1 (6 bases). The CDR3 contains 14 residues. The ends were cut back, 2 bases at V and 2 bases at J, with 9 bases in the middle. The germline gives CDR1 KGHSH, CDR2 LQKENI. CDR3 sequence: CASSPETGNYGYTF. The CDR3 DNA sequence: TGTGCCAGCTCACCAGAGACAGGAAACTATGGCTACACCTTC.